The text below deals with one T cell receptor (beta chain). Its antigen is not known. The sample comes from a study of PD-1 blockade in classical Hodgkin lymphoma. Whole-study context: It was nivolumab at 3 mg/kg, given intravenously every 2 weeks, that patients received.

The CDR3 is made up of 13 amino acids. Germline CDR1 MNHNS, CDR2 SASEGT. V was cut by 6 bases and J by 6 bases, with 14 bases left in between. Produced via immunoSEQ multiplex PCR; TCRdb's table is partial and in-frame only. The table lists just over 60,000 clones, around 88% of them singletons. The study, taken as a whole, reports: Healthy donors reportedly exceeded newly diagnosed patients in baseline TCR diversity.

There was relapse after autologous stem cell transplantation in every patient, and there was variation in brentuximab vedotin exposure. This clonotype originated in a human donor with classical Hodgkin lymphoma. The sample in question was peripheral blood mononuclear cells (PBMCs), obtained at baseline. The rearrangement links TRBV6-1 to TRBJ1-2; unclear D gene. CDR3 bases: TGTGCCAGCAGGGCACCCGGCGGGGATGGCTACACCTTC. Protein: CASRAPGGDGYTF.